This T cell receptor beta chain was identified in a study of CD8 T cells in Susac syndrome. When the RNA was reverse transcribed, random hexamers were used with an input of roughly 0.45 to 1 ug. TCRdb analysed the immunoSEQ multiplex PCR reads with MiXCR anew, one entry per CDR3 protein. The sample has roughly 75,000 distinct CDR3 sequences, roughly 93% seen once. CDR1 is GTSNPN and CDR2 is SVGIG in the germline V gene (reference sequence). Trimming removed 3 bases at V and 8 bases at J, with 16 bases between. The CDR3 runs to 13 residues. The chain recombines TRBV30 with TRBJ1-2; D not resolved. The source is a human donor with Susac syndrome. The material sequenced was CD4+ T cells from PBMCs. CDR3 sequence reads: CAWSGQAARGYTF. DNA for the CDR3: TGTGCCTGGAGCGGGCAGGCCGCGCGGGGCTACACCTTC.